This TCR beta chain was sequenced during a study of T cell responses to AZD1222 COVID-19 vaccine. Findings and caveats of the study: Mapped onto spike, vaccine-associated CD4 TCRs spanned it and were dominant at 160-218 and 743-854. Breadth and depth of Spike-specific TCRs rose after two AZD1222 doses. A reported finding is that nearly half of spike-specific TCRs target unmutated variant regions.

This clone has only one observation. The antigen remains undetermined. CDR3 length: 12 residues. The germline V and J ends were trimmed by 8 bases and 4 bases, with 11 bases remaining between them. Germline CDR1 MDHEN, CDR2 SYDVKM. Sequenced by immunoSEQ multiplex PCR; TCRdb stores in-frame clones only, minus some. In the table there are 130,000 to 150,000 clones, about 87% of which are singletons. The chain couples TRBV28 to TRBJ1-1; perhaps TRBD1 as D (5 bases). This sequence originates from an adult in good health. The source material was peripheral blood, sampled on day 0 of AZD1222 vaccination. The CDR3 coding sequence is TGTGCCAGCTGCGGCAGGGCCACTGAAGCTTTCTTT. The encoded protein is CASCGRATEAFF. The full variable domain, its missing parts supplied by reference TRBV28 and TRBJ1-1, is DVKVTQSSRYLVKRTGEKVFLECVQDMDHENMFWYRQDPGLGLRLIYFSYDVKMKEKGDIPEGYSVSREKKERFSLILESASTNQTSMYLCASCGRATEAFFGQGTRLTVV.